The present entry profiles one T cell receptor (beta chain) with its context. These data belong to a study of blood T cell repertoires in COVID-19. Study-level information: The United States, Italy and Spain provided the acute and convalescent COVID-19 samples. PBMCs, B-cell-depleted T cells, or T cells provided the cDNA or gDNA that made up the material.

Seattle's cohort entered during active infection and was followed longitudinally. Measured with immunoSEQ multiplex PCR; TCRdb has only the in-frame clones, and not every one. The sample contains about 530,000 clones, less than 90% of which appear only once. V shed 3 bases and J 2 bases; nucleotides not matched to a gene: 8. CDR1 and CDR2 (germline): KGHSH, LQKENI. The CDR3 is 16 amino acids. Sequencing input: peripheral blood. This receptor was identified in a woman in her forties or fifties with COVID-19, enrolled during active disease. This chain links TRBV18 with TRBJ1-1; 8 bases match TRBD1. This CDR3 reads CASSPPRDRYNTEAFF. CDR3 coding DNA: TGTGCCAGCTCACCCCCCCGGGACAGGTATAACACTGAAGCTTTCTTT.